The 15 T cell receptor beta chains given below trace back to one sample, sequenced in a study of T cell repertoires in cytomegalovirus infection. TCRdb redid the calling of the reads with MiXCR, one entry per CDR3 protein. The data contain about 830,000 distinct CDR3 sequences, 32% of them seen just once; the ten biggest clones take up around 12%. No cognate antigen is known for these TCRs. The sample in question was cultured CD8+ T cells from PBMCs, obtained from culture after CMV antigen stimulation. Receptors originate from a human donor in good health (CMV status not recorded). Some clones in this sample may be carry-over from other donors' samples.

V usage is TRBV7-9 and J usage is TRBJ1-1; D gene unclear. The CDR3 loop spans 12 amino acids. Germline V CDR1 and CDR2: SEHNR, FQNEAQ (reference sequence). V lost 5 bases and J lost 8, with 12 bases in between. The CDR3 region is CASSTEVGEAFF. The CDR3, as DNA: TGTGCCAGCAGCACAGAGGTAGGGGAAGCTTTCTTT.

This clonotype was seen a few times. The chain couples TRBV12-3 or TRBV12-4 to TRBJ2-7; D is possibly TRBD2 (6 bases). The CDR3 spans 14 residues. Trimming took off 6 bases at V and 1 base at J, with 13 bases between the two ends. Here the CDR3 reads CASSRTGTSYEQYV. CDR3 DNA: TGTGCCAGCAGCCGTACCGGGACTTCCTACGAGCAGTACGTC.

The chain carries TRBV15 and TRBJ1-5, with D perhaps TRBD1 (5 bases). In germline, CDR1 is LNHNV, CDR2 YYDKDF (reference sequence). There are 18 residues in the CDR3. Trimming cost V 0 bases and J 1 base, with 16 bases left between them. The CDR3: CATSRDPREGPSNQPQHF. CDR3 nucleotides: TGTGCCACCAGCAGAGACCCCCGGGAGGGGCCGAGCAATCAGCCCCAGCATTTT.

The chain couples TRBV2 to TRBJ1-2; TRBD1 matches 7 bases. The CDR3 runs 11 residues. Unmatched junction bases numbered 8, after V lost 7 bases and J lost 12 bases. CDR1 and CDR2 (germline): SNHLY, FYNNEI. CDR3 nucleotides: TGTGCCAGCATCGAGAGGGGGCTGGACACCTTC. Its translation: CASIERGLDTF.

In the case of this clonotype: A junction end diverges from the germline sequence, so it may reflect a read error. J is TRBJ2-3 and V is TRBV7-6; the D gene could be TRBD1 or TRBD2 (6 bases each). This CDR3 has 15 amino acids. Germline CDR1 reads SGHVS; CDR2 reads FNYEAQ. The CDR3 loop reads CANSLAGHLTDTQYF. CDR3 DNA: TGTGCCAACAGCTTGGCGGGACACTTGACAGATACGCAGTATTTT.

This clonotype was seen many times. The J gene is TRBJ2-4, the V gene TRBV7-2; possible D gene TRBD1, 5 bases. The CDR3 covers 15 residues. The V end was cut by 0 bases, the J end by 1 base, with 7 bases between. Germline CDR1 SGHTA, CDR2 FQGNSA. The CDR3 nucleotides read TGTGCCAGCAGCTTAGCGCCAGGGGCCAAAAACATTCAGTACTTC. Translated: CASSLAPGAKNIQYF.

This clonotype was seen ten or more times. The chain recombines TRBV7-4 with TRBJ1-5, with TRBD1 matching over 7 bases. V was pared by 4 bases and J by 3 bases, with 6 bases of the junction left unmatched. Germline CDR1 and CDR2: SGHVT and SQSDAQ. The CDR3 consists of 15 residues. The CDR3 spells CASSCRDRDNQPQHF. CDR3 nucleotide sequence: TGTGCCAGCAGCTGCCGGGACAGAGACAATCAGCCCCAGCATTTT. The full variable domain, in which reference TRBV7-4 and TRBJ1-5 provide the parts outside the CDR3, is GAGVSQSPRYKVAKRGRDVALRCDSISGHVTLYWYRQTLGQGSEVLTYSQSDAQRDKSGRPSGRFSAERPERSVSTLKIQRTEQGDSAVYLCASSCRDRDNQPQHFGDGTRLSIL.

With respect to this clonotype: This clone may be a read error of a much larger clone one base away. The chain has TRBV7-6 and TRBJ2-2; D is tentatively TRBD1 or TRBD2 (5 bases each). This CDR3 comprises 19 residues. Germline V gene lookup returns CDR1 SGHVS and CDR2 FNYEAQ. DNA of the CDR3: TGTGCCAGCAGCATACGAAGGGGCGGGCCGAAAAAGAACACCGTGGAGCTGTTTTTT. Encoded protein: CASSIRRGGPKKNTVELFF.

This clonotype came up many times. The genes are TRBV7-6 and TRBJ2-7, with D perhaps matching TRBD2 (5 bases). From germline, CDR1 is SGHVS and CDR2 FNYEAQ. This CDR3 spans 13 amino acids. Trimming took off 1 base at V and 3 bases at J, with 7 bases between the two ends. The CDR3: CASSLERDYEQYF. In DNA, the CDR3 is TGTGCCAGCAGCTTAGAGAGGGACTACGAGCAGTACTTC.

Details on this clonotype: A much bigger clone sits one base away, suggesting this may be a read error. This chain links TRBV7-9 with TRBJ2-2, with TRBD1 matching 8 bases. CDR3 length: 17 residues. Germline loops: CDR1 SEHNR, CDR2 FQNEAQ (reference sequence). V shed 5 bases and J 0 bases; nucleotides not matched to a gene: 8. As DNA, the CDR3 is TGTGCCAGCAGCGACTTGTCACAGGGGGCGAACACCGGGGAGCTGTTTTTT. Protein product: CASSDLSQGANTGELFF.

The chain has TRBV7-4 and TRBJ2-4; D possibly corresponds to TRBD2 (6 bases). This CDR3 contains 16 residues. Germline V gives CDR1 SGHVT, CDR2 SQSDAQ. The germline V and J ends were trimmed by 5 bases and 0 bases, with 14 bases remaining between them. CDR3 loop: CASSRTEGLAKNIQYF. The CDR3 nucleotides read TGTGCCAGCAGCCGCACAGAGGGACTAGCCAAAAACATTCAGTACTTC.

In this sample, this clonotype turned up a few times. The V gene is TRBV29-1, the J gene TRBJ1-1; D not certain. V shed 5 bases and J shed 3 bases, with 4 bases lying between them. The CDR3 sequence is 10 residues long. Germline V gives CDR1 SQVTM, CDR2 ANQGSEA. The CDR3 DNA reads as TGCAGCGTTTTGGACACTGAAGCTTTCTTT. Residues: CSVLDTEAFF. Combining the CDR3 with reference TRBV29-1 and TRBJ1-1 gives the whole variable domain SAVISQKPSRDICQRGTSLTIQCQVDSQVTMMFWYRQQPGQSLTLIATANQGSEATYESGFVIDKFPISRPNLTFSTLTVSNMSPEDSSIYLCSVLDTEAFFGQGTRLTVV.

Points on this clonotype: Compared with germline, one end of the junction differs, possibly owing to a read error. V and J are TRBV12-3 or TRBV12-4 and TRBJ1-6; 8 bases map to TRBD1. This CDR3 comprises 16 residues. The CDR3 nucleotides are TGTGCCAACAGTCTAATCTACAGGGGGGCGAATTCACCCCTCCACTTT. This sequence encodes CANSLIYRGANSPLHF.

This clonotype came up a few times. The CDR3 nucleotides read TGTGCCAGCAGCTTGGAAGGTTACTACGAGCAGTACGTC. Encoded protein: CASSLEGYYEQYV. The chain is built from TRBV11-1 and TRBJ2-7; D unclear. This CDR3 spans 13 amino acids. The germline gives CDR1 SGHAT, CDR2 FQDESV (reference sequence). V was clipped by 3 bases and J by 3 bases, with 9 bases between them.

This clonotype has at least ten counts. This sequence joins TRBV7-8 and TRBJ2-7; weak D call: TRBD1 (5 bases). The germline gives CDR1 SGHVS, CDR2 FQNEAQ. The CDR3 length is 17 residues. With 2 bases removed from V and 1 base from J, the gap between germline ends came to 18 bases. For the CDR3, the DNA is TGTGCCAGCAGCTTACCCGGACACGGCACCCCATCCTACGAGCAGTACGTC. The encoded protein is CASSLPGHGTPSYEQYV.